This TCR beta chain appears in the sequencing data of a study of cytomegalovirus exposure and HLA in healthy donors. V lost 3 bases and J lost 3, with 15 bases in between. The germline gives CDR1 SGHNT, CDR2 YENEEA. CDR3 size: 15 residues. Both 60 Vbeta primers and 13 Jbeta primers went into the PCR. In the original workflow: Per a later analysis, the number of unique TCR beta chains was around 79 million, of which 9 million to 12 million were shared. Clones were sequenced by immunoSEQ multiplex PCR, and TCRdb holds only the in-frame ones, with some missing. V and J calls and clone size are copied from that table; D and trimming were computed from the DNA. The sample consists of around 150,000 clones, 70% to 90% of them appearing once.

The receptor was derived from a woman between 18 and 29 years old in good health and CMV-seronegative. Sequenced input: PBMCs. V and J are TRBV11-3 and TRBJ2-7, with a possible D match to TRBD2 (6 bases). The CDR3 sequence: CASSLDGGRGYEQYF. In nucleotides, the CDR3 is TGTGCCAGCAGCTTGGACGGGGGTAGGGGCTACGAGCAGTACTTC.